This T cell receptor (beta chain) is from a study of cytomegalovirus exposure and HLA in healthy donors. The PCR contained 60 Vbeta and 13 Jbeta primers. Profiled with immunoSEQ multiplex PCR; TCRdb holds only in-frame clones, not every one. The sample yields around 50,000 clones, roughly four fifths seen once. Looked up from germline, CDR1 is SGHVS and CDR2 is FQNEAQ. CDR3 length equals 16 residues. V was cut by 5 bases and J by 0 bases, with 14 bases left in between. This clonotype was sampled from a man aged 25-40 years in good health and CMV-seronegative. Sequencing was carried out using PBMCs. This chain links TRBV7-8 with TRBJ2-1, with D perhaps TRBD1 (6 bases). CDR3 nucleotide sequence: TGTGCCAGCAGCACACAGGGAGAGGACTCCTACAATGAGCAGTTCTTC. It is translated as CASSTQGEDSYNEQFF. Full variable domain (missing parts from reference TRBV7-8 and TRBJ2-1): GAGVSQSPRYKVAKRGQDVALRCDPISGHVSLFWYQQALGQGPEFLTYFQNEAQLDKSGLPSDRFFAERPEGSVSTLKIQRTQQEDSAVYLCASSTQGEDSYNEQFFGPGTRLTVL.